The clone carrying this TCR beta chain occurred once. The sample is drawn from a study of T cell responses to AZD1222 COVID-19 vaccine. Looking at the study overall: It was second doses at about 4 or about 12 weeks that were pooled.

This CDR3 spans 17 amino acids. CDR1 and CDR2 (germline): SGHRS, YFSETQ. V lost 0 bases and J lost 2; bases outside the gene matches: 5. TCRdb's table, derived via immunoSEQ multiplex PCR, lists solely in-frame clones and lacks some. The table lists about 130,000 clones, more than 75% of them singletons. The material sequenced was peripheral blood, taken on day 0 of AZD1222 vaccination. The sequence derives from an adult in good health. The V gene is TRBV5-1, the J gene TRBJ2-3, with 11 nucleotides matching TRBD2. The CDR3 coding sequence is TGCGCCAGCAGCTTGGGGCTAGCGGGGGGTTCCACAGATACGCAGTATTTT. It specifies CASSLGLAGGSTDTQYF.